This passage covers 7 T cell receptor beta chains from one sample sequenced in a study of OX40 agonist ivuxolimab in advanced cancers. TCRdb keeps only in-frame clones here, not all; method: immunoSEQ multiplex PCR. The sample consists of about 50,000 clones, more than 75% of them appearing once. The material was CD4+ or CD8+ T cells sorted from blood, obtained in a trial of the OX40 agonist ivuxolimab. These receptors were obtained from an adult with an advanced solid tumor such as melanoma, head and neck, liver or kidney cancer.

The chain employs TRBV27 and TRBJ2-3; 11 nucleotides align to TRBD2. V was pared by 6 bases and J by 1 base, with 9 bases of the junction left unmatched. The CDR3 length is 17 residues. Germline-derived CDR1 and CDR2 are MNHEY and SMNVEV (reference sequence). CDR3 sequence reads: CASSIAGGRFRTDTQYF. CDR3 in DNA: TGTGCCAGCAGCATAGCGGGAGGGCGCTTCCGCACAGATACGCAGTATTTT.

The rearrangement links TRBV6-6 to TRBJ1-2; D unclear. V was pared by 8 bases and J by 8 bases, with 12 bases between. Germline lookup yields CDR1 MNHNY and CDR2 SVGAGI (reference sequence). The CDR3 length is 11 residues. Written as DNA, the CDR3 is TGTGCCAGCGCCCTAAAGCACGGCTACACCTTC. Its translation: CASALKHGYTF.

The V call is TRBV19, the J call TRBJ2-3; D remains ambiguous. CDR1 and CDR2 (germline): LNHDA, SQIVND (reference sequence). The CDR3 sequence is 13 residues long. Trimming cost V 3 bases and J 2 bases, with 6 bases left between them. CDR3 DNA sequence: TGTGCCAGTAGTATCTATATCACAGATACGCAGTATTTT. Its protein product is CASSIYITDTQYF.

This chain links TRBV9 with TRBJ1-3; no clear D gene. The V and J ends lost 4 bases and 0 bases respectively, with 23 bases between them. Germline lookup yields CDR1 SGDLS and CDR2 YYNGEE. The CDR3 totals 19 residues. CDR3 bases: TGTGCCAGCAGCCCCCCCCCGTGGGCCTCGACTCTCTCTGGAAACACCATATATTTT. Residues: CASSPPPWASTLSGNTIYF.

CDR3 loop: CASSSLRVNTEAFF. The CDR3, as DNA: TGTGCCAGCAGTTCTCTCAGGGTGAACACTGAAGCTTTCTTT. The gene calls are TRBV27 and TRBJ1-1; a weak D match, TRBD1 (5 bases). With 4 bases removed from V and 0 bases from J, the gap between germline ends came to 9 bases. Germline assignment: CDR1 MNHEY and CDR2 SMNVEV (reference sequence). The CDR3 contains 14 residues.

The CDR3 nucleotides read TGTGCCAGCAGCCACCTTGAAGGCTCAGCCAAAAACATTCAGTACTTC. Its protein is CASSHLEGSAKNIQYF. The rearrangement joins TRBV7-9 to TRBJ2-4; D is unclear. This CDR3 comprises 16 residues. V gave up 5 bases and J gave up 0 bases, with 14 bases separating them. CDR1 and CDR2 (germline): SEHNR, FQNEAQ (reference sequence).

Details on this clone: The sample carries other DNA sequences with the same CDR3. This rearrangement joins TRBV2 to TRBJ2-7; no clear D. Germline V gene sequence: CDR1 SNHLY, CDR2 FYNNEI. V lost 4 bases and J 4 bases, leaving 2 bases between the germline ends. The CDR3 sequence is 10 residues long. As DNA, the CDR3 is TGTGCCAGCAGTGGGTACGAGCAGTACTTC. This gives the protein CASSGYEQYF.